Listed below are T cell receptor beta chains from one sample, sequenced in a study of T cells in Graves' hyperthyroidism and ophthalmopathy. TCRdb analysed the multiplex PCR reads with MiXCR anew, one entry per CDR3 protein. The repertoire has over 450,000 distinct CDR3 sequences, about an eighth of them found once; the top ten carry less than 20%. The sequenced sample consisted of blood. Source of these receptors: a woman aged 18-29 years with Graves' hyperthyroidism. Both conserved end residues are part of each CDR3. A D gene is named only where the DNA matches it firmly. Size is omitted from some rows. Given values are once, few, many or a class for expanded clones.

TRBD1	TRBV14	TRBJ2-2	many	CASSQPGQGSTGELFF	TGTGCCAGCAGCCAACCCGGACAGGGGAGCACCGGGGAGCTGTTTTTT
-	TRBV6-2/TRBV6-3	TRBJ2-1	-	CASKANEQFF	TGTGCCAGTAAAGCCAATGAGCAGTTCTTC
TRBD1	TRBV11-2	TRBJ1-2	many	CASSSWTGPNYGYTF	TGTGCCAGCAGCTCCTGGACAGGGCCTAACTATGGCTACACCTTC
-	TRBV19	TRBJ2-1	-	CASRDWGGAYNEQFF	TGTGCCAGTAGGGATTGGGGGGGCGCTTACAATGAGCAGTTCTTC
TRBD2	TRBV11-3	TRBJ2-1	many	CASSHSGRPEFF	TGTGCCAGCAGTCATAGCGGGAGGCCAGAGTTCTTC
-	TRBV2	TRBJ1-5	-	CASSVAVEPQHF	TGTGCCAGCAGTGTGGCCGTGGAGCCCCAGCATTTT
TRBD2	TRBV20-1	TRBJ2-3	many	CSATKGGSSSDTQYF	TGCAGTGCAACCAAGGGAGGGAGTAGTTCAGATACGCAGTATTTT
TRBD2	TRBV20-1	TRBJ2-2	-	CSASRLAGITGELFF	TGCAGTGCTAGTAGACTAGCGGGAATCACCGGGGAGCTGTTTTTT
-	TRBV19	TRBJ2-1	once	CASRLGLEEFF	TGTGCCAGTAGACTGGGCCTGGAGGAGTTCTTC
-	TRBV11-2	TRBJ2-1	many	CASSPRAGTDYNEQFF	TGTGCCAGCAGCCCCCGCGCGGGTACGGACTACAATGAGCAGTTCTTC
-	TRBV5-8	TRBJ2-3	many	CASSFGDYNTDTQYF	TGTGCCAGCAGCTTTGGAGACTACAACACAGATACGCAGTATTTT
TRBD1	TRBV12-3/TRBV12-4	TRBJ1-5	many	CASTPDRVSQPQHF	TGTGCCAGCACCCCGGACAGGGTGAGTCAGCCCCAGCATTTT
-	TRBV27	TRBJ2-7	-	CASSSWGNEQYF	TGTGCCAGCAGTAGCTGGGGAAACGAGCAGTACTTC
TRBD2	TRBV11-2	TRBJ2-5	many	CASSPGLAGEETQYF	TGTGCCAGCAGCCCAGGACTAGCGGGGGAAGAGACCCAGTACTTC
-	TRBV25-1	TRBJ1-3	many	CASSEYTGGHSGNTIYF	TGTGCCAGCAGTGAATATACGGGGGGACACTCTGGAAACACCATATATTTT
TRBD1	TRBV20-1	TRBJ1-2	-	CSASRGPRVYGYTF	TGCAGTGCTAGTAGGGGGCCTCGGGTCTATGGCTACACCTTC
-	TRBV12-3/TRBV12-4	TRBJ2-6	many	CASRGDSGANVLTF	TGTGCCAGCAGAGGAGATTCTGGGGCCAACGTCCTGACTTTC
TRBD1	TRBV19	TRBJ1-1	many	CASSFRTGWNTEAFF	TGTGCCAGTAGCTTTCGGACAGGGTGGAACACTGAAGCTTTCTTT
-	TRBV6-5	TRBJ2-7	-	CASSYDRVSQGEQYF	TGTGCCAGCAGTTATGATCGGGTTTCTCAAGGGGAGCAGTACTTC
-	TRBV4-2	TRBJ2-3	-	CASSPPTGASTDTQYF	TGTGCCAGCAGCCCTCCGACTGGCGCTAGCACAGATACGCAGTATTTT
-	TRBV5-6	TRBJ2-5	-	CASSLLSRDVETQYF	TGTGCCAGCAGCCTCCTCAGCCGGGACGTAGAGACCCAGTACTTC
TRBD2	TRBV9	TRBJ2-1	few	CASSVAVGAGGSNEQFF	TGTGCCAGCAGCGTAGCTGTGGGAGCGGGAGGTTCCAATGAGCAGTTCTTC
-	TRBV27	TRBJ2-2	-	CASSSQPGSGELFF	TGTGCCAGCAGTTCTCAGCCAGGGTCCGGGGAGCTGTTTTTT
-	TRBV12-3/TRBV12-4	TRBJ1-6	-	CASSTTGNNSPLHF	TGTGCCAGCAGCACCACAGGGAATAATTCACCCCTCCACTTT
-	TRBV14	TRBJ2-1	many	CASSQEVGSAYNEQFF	TGTGCCAGCAGCCAAGAAGTCGGGAGCGCCTACAATGAGCAGTTCTTC
-	TRBV27	TRBJ1-1	many	CASSLTDSMNTEAFF	TGTGCCAGCAGTTTAACGGACAGCATGAACACTGAAGCTTTCTTT
TRBD2	TRBV25-1	TRBJ2-7	-	CASSGGAGGPYEQYF	TGTGCCAGCAGTGGTGGGGCGGGAGGGCCCTACGAGCAGTACTTC
-	TRBV20-1	TRBJ2-7	-	CSASLSYEQYF	TGCAGTGCTAGTCTCTCCTACGAGCAGTACTTC
-	TRBV5-5	TRBJ2-5	-	CASSQGGGRGNQETQYF	TGTGCCAGCAGCCAGGGGGGGGGGCGGGGGAACCAAGAGACCCAGTACTTC
TRBD1	TRBV5-1	TRBJ1-2	-	CASSLVGTANYGYTF	TGCGCCAGCAGCTTGGTCGGGACAGCCAACTATGGCTACACCTTC
TRBD2	TRBV20-1	TRBJ2-1	many	CSASGTRTYNEQFF	TGCAGTGCTTCCGGGACTAGAACCTACAATGAGCAGTTCTTC
TRBD1	TRBV7-3	TRBJ2-3	many	CASSPTGGTQYF	TGTGCCAGCAGTCCTACAGGGGGTACGCAGTATTTT
-	TRBV18	TRBJ2-3	many	CASSPPSDLYTDTQYF	TGTGCCAGCTCACCACCTTCGGACTTGTACACAGATACGCAGTATTTT
TRBD1	TRBV7-8	TRBJ1-1	-	CASSPIDGQGYTEAFF	TGTGCCAGCAGCCCCATCGACGGACAGGGGTACACTGAAGCTTTCTTT
-	TRBV12-3/TRBV12-4	TRBJ2-1	-	CASSVQTSTNEQFF	TGTGCCAGCAGTGTACAGACTAGTACCAATGAGCAGTTCTTC
-	TRBV4-2	TRBJ1-4	-	CASSQEHRVFGEKLFF	TGTGCCAGCAGCCAAGAGCACAGGGTTTTTGGGGAAAAACTGTTTTTT